These 27 T cell receptor beta chains share one sample of origin, sequenced in a study of cytomegalovirus exposure and HLA in healthy donors. Sequencing was performed with immunoSEQ multiplex PCR; in TCRdb, only in-frame clones are kept and a portion is missing. The table includes 110,000 to 150,000 clones, about four fifths detected once. Source material: PBMCs. All receptors derive from a woman in her twenties or thirties in good health and CMV-seronegative.

This clone was recorded once. V is TRBV19 and J is TRBJ1-3; 10 bases are shared with TRBD1. The CDR3 has 16 residues. Germline CDR1 and CDR2: LNHDA and SQIVND (reference sequence). Trimming cost V 8 bases and J 3 bases; bases outside gene matches: 10. The CDR3 reads CASREPGQGSGNTIYF. CDR3 coding DNA: TGTGCCAGTCGGGAGCCGGGACAGGGGAGTGGAAACACCATATATTTT.

This chain links TRBV6-1 with TRBJ1-1; 9 bases map to TRBD1. From germline, CDR1 is MNHNS and CDR2 SASEGT. The CDR3 extends over 18 amino acids. V lost 1 base and J lost 1; bases outside the gene matches: 10. CDR3 coding DNA: TGTGCCAGCAGTGAAGGGGTGACAGGGGGGATTCGGAACACTGAAGCTTTCTTT. This codes for CASSEGVTGGIRNTEAFF.

This sequence joins TRBV4-2 and TRBJ2-7; TRBD2 matches 12 bases. The CDR3 consists of 16 residues. The germline CDR1 and CDR2 sequences are LGHNA and YNFKEQ. The junction had 7 bases not matched to a gene; V was cut back by 3 bases and J by 4 bases. The chain's CDR3 is CASSQAASGGAYEQYF. CDR3 coding DNA: TGTGCCAGCAGCCAGGCAGCTAGCGGGGGGGCGTACGAGCAGTACTTC.

The sample holds one count of this clone. The rearrangement links TRBV12-5 to TRBJ2-1, with 7 positions matching TRBD1. Germline V CDR1 and CDR2: LGHNT, FRNRAP. V gave up 5 bases and J gave up 3 bases; unmatched junction bases: 7. The length of the CDR3 is 15 residues. CDR3 loop: CASGRGQSNYNEQFF. For the CDR3, the DNA is TGTGCTAGTGGTAGGGGACAGAGCAACTACAATGAGCAGTTCTTC.

The V and J genes are TRBV19 and TRBJ2-2; D call uncertain. V lost 5 bases and J 5 bases, leaving 9 bases between the germline ends. The length of the CDR3 is 13 residues. The germline CDR1 and CDR2 sequences are LNHDA and SQIVND (reference sequence). DNA of the CDR3: TGTGCCAGTAGTGTCTCGACTACCGGGGAGCTGTTTTTT. Amino acid sequence: CASSVSTTGELFF.

This clone was found once. The chain employs TRBV9 and TRBJ2-5; 8 nucleotides align to TRBD2. Germline assignment: CDR1 SGDLS and CDR2 YYNGEE. V lost 6 bases and J lost 9; bases outside the gene matches: 10. CDR3 length equals 13 residues. This chain's CDR3 is CASTTSATGAQYF. Here the CDR3 DNA reads TGTGCCAGCACGACTAGCGCGACCGGGGCCCAGTACTTC.

J is TRBJ2-7 and V is TRBV9; TRBD2 aligns across 8 bases. CDR1 and CDR2 (germline): SGDLS, YYNGEE. This CDR3 comprises 14 residues. V was pared by 0 bases and J by 3 bases, with 2 bases of the junction left unmatched. The CDR3 DNA sequence: TGTGCCAGCAGCGTAGCAAGCGGGAGCTACGAGCAGTACTTC. As protein: CASSVASGSYEQYF. Full variable domain (missing parts from reference TRBV9 and TRBJ2-7): DSGVTQTPKHLITATGQRVTLRCSPRSGDLSVYWYQQSLDQGLQFLIQYYNGEERAKGNILERFSAQQFPDLHSELNLSSLELGDSALYFCASSVASGSYEQYFGPGTRLTVT.

The chain carries TRBV5-1 and TRBJ2-5; D might be TRBD1 (6 bases). Germline V gene sequence: CDR1 SGHRS, CDR2 YFSETQ. The CDR3 totals 14 residues. The V and J ends lost 2 bases and 4 bases respectively, with 12 bases between them. CDR3 amino acids: CASSLGQTGETQYF. The CDR3 DNA is TGCGCCAGCAGCTTAGGACAGACGGGAGAGACCCAGTACTTC. The full variable domain, its missing parts supplied by reference TRBV5-1 and TRBJ2-5, is KAGVTQTPRYLIKTRGQQVTLSCSPISGHRSVSWYQQTPGQGLQFLFEYFSETQRNKGNFPGRFSGRQFSNSRSEMNVSTLELGDSALYLCASSLGQTGETQYFGPGTRLLVL.

This chain links TRBV15 with TRBJ2-1, with 9 bases matching TRBD2. The CDR3 has 16 residues. Germline V lookup: CDR1 LNHNV, CDR2 YYDKDF (reference sequence). V shed 1 base and J 4 bases; nucleotides not matched to a gene: 5. The CDR3: CATSRGLAGKYNEQFF. In DNA, the CDR3 is TGTGCCACCAGCAGAGGGCTAGCGGGGAAGTACAATGAGCAGTTCTTC. Combining the CDR3 with reference TRBV15 and TRBJ2-1 gives the whole variable domain DAMVIQNPRYQVTQFGKPVTLSCSQTLNHNVMYWYQQKSSQAPKLLFHYYDKDFNNEADTPDNFQSRRPNTSFCFLDIRSPGLGDTAMYLCATSRGLAGKYNEQFFGPGTRLTVL.

V usage is TRBV10-3 and J usage is TRBJ2-5; 7 bases are shared with TRBD2. Germline values: CDR1 ENHRY, CDR2 SYGVKD. The ends lost 4 bases at V and 7 bases at J; junction bases unmatched: 6. The CDR3 is 13 amino acids. The CDR3 sequence is CAISGTSLGTQYF. The CDR3 nucleotides read TGTGCCATCAGTGGGACTAGTCTCGGGACCCAGTACTTC.

This rearrangement joins TRBV19 to TRBJ1-3, with a possible D match to TRBD1 (6 bases). Per germline, CDR1 LNHDA and CDR2 SQIVND (reference sequence). Trimming shortened V by 4 bases and J by 2 bases, and 12 bases separated the two germline ends. CDR3 length equals 15 residues. CDR3 in DNA: TGTGCCAGTAGTACGAGACAGGCCGCTGGAAACACCATATATTTT. Translated: CASSTRQAAGNTIYF. Filled out from reference TRBV19 and TRBJ1-3, the complete variable domain reads DGGITQSPKYLFRKEGQNVTLSCEQNLNHDAMYWYRQDPGQGLRLIYYSQIVNDFQKGDIAEGYSVSREKKESFPLTVTSAQKNPTAFYLCASSTRQAAGNTIYFGEGSWLTVV.

The chain recombines TRBV6-6 with TRBJ2-7; no firm D call. This CDR3 region has 15 residues. Trimming removed 1 base at V and 4 bases at J, with 14 bases between. Germline V gene data show CDR1 as MNHNY and CDR2 as SVGAGI (reference sequence). As DNA, the CDR3 is TGTGCCAGCAGTTACTTATATGGCCCGCGGTACGAGCAGTACTTC. It encodes CASSYLYGPRYEQYF.

The rearrangement joins TRBV9 to TRBJ1-1, with D maybe TRBD1 (5 bases). The germline V gene has CDR1 SGDLS and CDR2 YYNGEE. V was cut by 4 bases and J by 3 bases, with 13 bases left in between. The CDR3 runs 14 residues. CDR3 residues: CASSFNTGDTEAFF. CDR3 bases: TGTGCCAGCAGCTTCAATACAGGTGACACTGAAGCTTTCTTT. Together with reference TRBV9 and TRBJ1-1, the CDR3 gives the full variable domain: DSGVTQTPKHLITATGQRVTLRCSPRSGDLSVYWYQQSLDQGLQFLIQYYNGEERAKGNILERFSAQQFPDLHSELNLSSLELGDSALYFCASSFNTGDTEAFFGQGTRLTVV.

This clone was found once. The chain links TRBV7-8 to TRBJ1-5; 9 positions match TRBD1. This CDR3 contains 15 residues. The trim removed 2 bases at V and 5 bases at J, leaving 4 bases unmatched. CDR1 is SGHVS, CDR2 FQNEAQ, per germline. For the CDR3, the DNA is TGTGCCAGCAGCTTAAGGAGGGACAGGGATCAGCCCCAGCATTTT. This codes for CASSLRRDRDQPQHF.

J is TRBJ2-1 and V is TRBV19; D is undetermined. CDR1 and CDR2 (germline): LNHDA, SQIVND (reference sequence). Trimming shortened V by 5 bases and J by 1 base, and 9 bases separated the two germline ends. CDR3 length: 14 amino acids. CDR3 sequence (DNA): TGTGCCAGTAGTCCCGTTGTATCCTACAATGAGCAGTTCTTC. As protein: CASSPVVSYNEQFF.

This clone was seen more than once but under ten times. CDR3 sequence (DNA): TGCGCCAGCAGCCCCAGGACAGAGCCCTTAGGTTATGGCTACACCTTC. As protein: CASSPRTEPLGYGYTF. The chain joins TRBV5-1 to TRBJ1-2; possible D gene TRBD1, 6 bases. Trimming took 4 bases from V and 5 from J, leaving 21 bases between them. This CDR3 has 16 residues. Looked up from germline, CDR1 is SGHRS and CDR2 is YFSETQ.

The V gene is TRBV2, the J gene TRBJ2-3, with 8 nucleotides matching TRBD1. The CDR3 is 15 amino acids. Trimming cost V 5 bases and J 4 bases; bases outside gene matches: 8. Germline loops: CDR1 SNHLY, CDR2 FYNNEI. The CDR3 bases are TGTGCCAGCAGTCAAGAGACAGGGGTCGCAGATACGCAGTATTTT. Translated: CASSQETGVADTQYF.

The V gene is TRBV2, the J gene TRBJ2-5; TRBD2 might be the D (6 bases). Trimming took off 6 bases at V and 7 bases at J, with 21 bases between the two ends. The CDR3 extends over 15 amino acids. From germline, CDR1 is SNHLY and CDR2 FYNNEI. CDR3 sequence (DNA): TGTGCCAGCAGACGAGGGACCGACGGGGGTGGGACCCAGTACTTC. Translated, it gives CASRRGTDGGGTQYF.

The chain carries TRBV5-1 and TRBJ1-1, with 10 bases aligning to TRBD1. The germline gives CDR1 SGHRS, CDR2 YFSETQ. This CDR3 is built from 17 residues. V gave up 0 bases and J gave up 4 bases; unmatched junction bases: 9. The CDR3 sequence: CASSLADRGRGSTEAFF. In nucleotides, the CDR3 is TGCGCCAGCAGCTTGGCCGACAGGGGGCGCGGGAGCACTGAAGCTTTCTTT.

This clone was recorded only once. This sequence joins TRBV7-2 and TRBJ1-1, with D unresolved. Per germline, CDR1 SGHTA and CDR2 FQGNSA. This CDR3 has 12 amino acids. The germline V and J ends were trimmed by 3 bases and 11 bases, with 13 bases remaining between them. DNA of the CDR3: TGTGCCAGCAGCTTTATAGGTACTACGGCTTTCTTT. The encoded protein is CASSFIGTTAFF.

The chain joins TRBV15 to TRBJ2-7, with 10 bases that match TRBD1. The length of the CDR3 is 15 residues. Germline V gene sequence: CDR1 LNHNV, CDR2 YYDKDF (reference sequence). After removal of 4 bases from V and 5 bases from J, the junction contained 8 bases not matched to a gene. This CDR3 is CATSKLLTGGDEQYF. The CDR3 nucleotides are TGTGCCACCAGCAAACTTCTGACAGGGGGCGACGAGCAGTACTTC.

The V call is TRBV7-9, the J call TRBJ1-2; 8 nucleotides line up with TRBD1. The CDR3 covers 14 residues. From germline, CDR1 is SEHNR and CDR2 FQNEAQ (reference sequence). The J segment lost 7 bases and the V segment lost 5 bases, leaving 9 bases of the junction unmatched. The CDR3 loop reads CASSTGQDSGGYTF. CDR3 nucleotide sequence: TGTGCCAGCAGCACGGGACAGGACTCGGGTGGCTACACCTTC.

The chain is built from TRBV7-8 and TRBJ1-1; no firm D call. In germline, CDR1 is SGHVS, CDR2 FQNEAQ. The V and J ends lost 0 bases and 5 bases respectively, with 7 bases between them. The CDR3 runs 13 residues. For the CDR3, the DNA is TGTGCCAGCAGCTTAGCCCCCGGGACTGAAGCTTTCTTT. Translation gives CASSLAPGTEAFF. The full variable domain, completed using reference TRBV7-8 and TRBJ1-1, is GAGVSQSPRYKVAKRGQDVALRCDPISGHVSLFWYQQALGQGPEFLTYFQNEAQLDKSGLPSDRFFAERPEGSVSTLKIQRTQQEDSAVYLCASSLAPGTEAFFGQGTRLTVV.

The rearrangement joins TRBV18 to TRBJ1-1, with D possibly TRBD1 on 6 matching bases. This CDR3 contains 15 residues. Between the trimmed V and J ends, which lost 2 bases and 3 bases, there was a span of 13 bases. Germline values: CDR1 KGHSH, CDR2 LQKENI. The CDR3 nucleotides read TGTGCCAGCTCACCAGGGGGGGGCGCGGACACTGAAGCTTTCTTT. As protein: CASSPGGGADTEAFF.

The chain recombines TRBV11-2 with TRBJ2-3, with D maybe TRBD1 (6 bases). The CDR3 is made up of 15 amino acids. Germline lookup yields CDR1 SGHAT and CDR2 FQNNGV. The germline V and J ends were trimmed by 5 bases and 6 bases, with 18 bases remaining between them. CDR3 sequence: CASSPGQGYLDTQYF. CDR3 nucleotides: TGTGCCAGCAGCCCTGGTCAGGGGTATTTGGATACGCAGTATTTT.

V usage is TRBV29-1 and J usage is TRBJ1-1; TRBD1 agrees at 7 bases. This CDR3 comprises 13 residues. The germline V gene encodes CDR1 SQVTM and CDR2 ANQGSEA. V gave up 7 bases and J gave up 0 bases; unmatched junction bases: 5. CDR3 sequence (DNA): TGCAGCGGTCAGGGACAGATGAACACTGAAGCTTTCTTT. It translates to CSGQGQMNTEAFF.

This chain links TRBV7-3 with TRBJ2-2, with D perhaps matching TRBD2 (7 bases). Trimming pared 2 bases from V and 3 bases from J, leaving 16 bases between. The CDR3 contains 17 residues. Per germline, CDR1 SGHTA and CDR2 FQGTGA. CDR3 in DNA: TGTGCCAGCAGCTTAGGGTCCGGGGGGCTCGACACCGGGGAGCTGTTTTTT. Its protein product is CASSLGSGGLDTGELFF.